The 21 T cell receptor beta chains given below trace back to one sample, sequenced in a study of blood T cell repertoires in COVID-19 (TCRdb year 2020). Library creation used the immunoSEQ multiplex PCR assay. TCRdb took over this immuneACCESS table, retaining in-frame rearrangements with V and J assigned. Such tables are incomplete; in checked studies, under half of the missing clones stem from an unresolved V gene, and the remainder is unexplained. The sample table records 150,000 or so clones; approximately 84% of these occur just once. Clones ranked in the top ten supply roughly 7% of the sample. Material for sequencing was PBMCs or T cells enriched from blood (not recorded which). The receptors here all came from a woman between 50 and 59 years old who had recovered from COVID-19.

This chain connects TRBV3-1 (or the pseudogene TRBV3-2) to TRBJ2-1; 13 nucleotides match TRBD2. The ends lost 3 bases at V and 3 bases at J; junction bases unmatched: 11. The CDR3 is 19 residues long. Germline CDR1 LGHDT, CDR2 YNNKEL (reference sequence). The CDR3 DNA reads TGTGCCAGCAGCCATTCGACTAGCGGGAGGCCGAGCGGCTACAATGAGCAGTTCTTC. It specifies CASSHSTSGRPSGYNEQFF.

J is TRBJ1-2 and V is TRBV30; TRBD1 matches at 7 bases. With V trimmed by 4 bases and J by 4 bases, 6 bases remained unmatched. The CDR3 length is 13 residues. The V gene's germline CDR1 is GTSNPN and CDR2 SVGIG (reference sequence). The CDR3 DNA sequence: TGTGCCTGGACCGTAGGGGGCAGCTATGGCTACACCTTC. Its translation is CAWTVGGSYGYTF.

V and J are TRBV3-1 (or the pseudogene TRBV3-2) and TRBJ2-1, with 11 bases that match TRBD2. The V and J ends lost 5 bases and 10 bases, in that order; junction bases with no gene match: 10. This CDR3 is built from 15 residues. Germline V lookup: CDR1 LGHDT, CDR2 YNNKEL (reference sequence). CDR3 sequence reads: CASSKLAGDRGEQFF. The CDR3 DNA reads TGTGCCAGCAGCAAACTAGCGGGAGATAGAGGGGAGCAGTTCTTC.

The chain uses TRBV19 and TRBJ1-5; possible D gene TRBD1, 5 bases. V shed 5 bases and J shed 1 base, with 12 bases lying between them. This CDR3 is 15 amino acids long. Germline values: CDR1 LNHDA, CDR2 SQIVND (reference sequence). CDR3 coding DNA: TGTGCCAGTAGTTACTGGGGGGAGAGCAATCAGCCCCAGCATTTT. This sequence encodes CASSYWGESNQPQHF.

The chain uses TRBV19 and TRBJ1-5; D gene unclear. CDR1 and CDR2 (germline): LNHDA, SQIVND (reference sequence). With 5 bases removed from V and 1 base from J, the gap between germline ends came to 21 bases. There are 18 residues in the CDR3. CDR3 residues: CASSPPEGEVYSNQPQHF. The CDR3 DNA sequence: TGTGCCAGTAGTCCCCCGGAGGGCGAGGTCTACAGCAATCAGCCCCAGCATTTT. The complete variable domain, with remaining parts taken from reference TRBV19 and TRBJ1-5, reads DGGITQSPKYLFRKEGQNVTLSCEQNLNHDAMYWYRQDPGQGLRLIYYSQIVNDFQKGDIAEGYSVSREKKESFPLTVTSAQKNPTAFYLCASSPPEGEVYSNQPQHFGDGTRLSIL.

The chain employs TRBV5-1 and TRBJ2-7; 7 positions match TRBD1. Germline values: CDR1 SGHRS, CDR2 YFSETQ. The V and J ends lost 1 base and 4 bases, in that order; junction bases with no gene match: 8. The CDR3 runs to 15 residues. CDR3 DNA sequence: TGCGCCAGCAGCTTGTTTGTGACAGGGACATACGAGCAGTACTTC. Its protein product is CASSLFVTGTYEQYF.

The V gene is TRBV28, the J gene TRBJ1-2; D is possibly TRBD1 (6 bases). Germline CDR1 is MDHEN and CDR2 is SYDVKM. The CDR3 runs 17 residues. V lost 5 bases, J lost 1 base, and 20 bases lay in between. The CDR3 DNA reads as TGTGCCAGCAGTCCCCCGGGGAGGGGGAGCCTTAACTATGGCTACACCTTC. It is translated as CASSPPGRGSLNYGYTF.

The V and J genes are TRBV2 and TRBJ2-1, with a possible D match to TRBD2 (5 bases). The CDR3 contains 15 residues. Germline V gene lookup returns CDR1 SNHLY and CDR2 FYNNEI. Trimming took 4 bases from V and 7 from J, leaving 17 bases between them. The CDR3 nucleotides read TGTGCCAGCAGTGTCCGGCCCACAACGGGGAATGAGCAGTTCTTC. Translating it yields CASSVRPTTGNEQFF.

CDR3 region: CASSRDRGQTQYF. CDR3 bases: TGTGCCAGTAGTAGGGACAGGGGCCAGACCCAGTACTTC. This chain uses TRBV19 with TRBJ2-5, with 10 bases identical to TRBD1. J was trimmed by 6 bases and V by 4 bases; bases with no gene match: 2. The CDR3 length is 13 residues. Germline CDR1 LNHDA, CDR2 SQIVND (reference sequence).

J is TRBJ2-1 and V is TRBV24-1, with 11 bases matching TRBD1. Germline assignment: CDR1 KGHDR and CDR2 SFDVKD. CDR3 size: 15 residues. The V gene end was trimmed by 4 bases and the J gene end by 5 bases; junction bases not matched to a gene: 3. For the CDR3, the DNA is TGTGCCACCAGTGAACCGGGACAGGGGGACAATGAGCAGTTCTTC. Translation gives CATSEPGQGDNEQFF.

V usage is TRBV19 and J usage is TRBJ2-1; 10 bases match TRBD2. With V trimmed by 6 bases and J by 7 bases, 18 bases remained unmatched. Germline loops: CDR1 LNHDA, CDR2 SQIVND (reference sequence). The CDR3 has 18 amino acids. CDR3 residues: CASSDGGGSGRASNEQFF. For the CDR3, the DNA is TGTGCCAGTAGCGACGGAGGGGGGAGCGGGAGGGCCTCGAATGAGCAGTTCTTC.

The chain has TRBV18 and TRBJ2-1; a possible D gene is TRBD1 (6 bases). Germline V gene sequence: CDR1 KGHSH, CDR2 LQKENI. Trimming removed 3 bases at V and 9 bases at J, with 9 bases between. The CDR3 has 12 amino acids. This CDR3 is CASSPTGGEQFF. In DNA, the CDR3 is TGTGCCAGCTCACCGACAGGAGGTGAGCAGTTCTTC.

The gene calls are TRBV13 and TRBJ1-4; D is unresolved. Trimming stripped 4 bases from V and 8 bases from J, with 20 bases between. The CDR3 length is 16 residues. Looked up from germline, CDR1 is PRHDT and CDR2 is FYEKMQ (reference sequence). The CDR3 DNA sequence: TGTGCCAGCAGCTCGCGAGCGGACGGCCTCGGGGAAAAACTGTTTTTT. Protein: CASSSRADGLGEKLFF.

CDR3 amino acids: CASSLTPGRGNSPLHF. Written as DNA, the CDR3 is TGTGCCAGCAGCTTAACCCCCGGGCGGGGAAATTCACCCCTCCACTTT. The chain couples TRBV11-2 to TRBJ1-6; D unclear. The CDR3 runs 16 residues. V dropped 2 bases and J dropped 7 bases, with 15 bases sitting between them. Germline V gene sequence: CDR1 SGHAT, CDR2 FQNNGV.

CDR3 nucleotide sequence: TGTGCCAGCAGCTTAGGGCTAGACCAGTTCTTC. As protein: CASSLGLDQFF. This chain connects TRBV7-2 to TRBJ2-1; D not certain. Germline loops: CDR1 SGHTA, CDR2 FQGNSA. V was cut by 1 base and J by 13 bases, with 8 bases left in between. The CDR3 consists of 11 residues. The entire variable domain, with the rest obtained from reference TRBV7-2 and TRBJ2-1, is as follows: GAGVSQSPSNKVTEKGKDVELRCDPISGHTALYWYRQSLGQGLEFLIYFQGNSAPDKSGLPSDRFSAERTGGSVSTLTIQRTQQEDSAVYLCASSLGLDQFFGPGTRLTVL.

The gene calls are TRBV9 and TRBJ2-7; 8 bases align to TRBD1. Germline CDR1 reads SGDLS; CDR2 reads YYNGEE. The CDR3 sequence is 15 residues long. Trimming took 0 bases from V and 1 from J; bases not matched to a gene: 3. For the CDR3, the DNA is TGTGCCAGCAGCGTAGGGACAGGGATTTCCTACGAGCAGTACTTC. Translating gives CASSVGTGISYEQYF.

The rearrangement joins TRBV5-6 to TRBJ2-1, with TRBD2 identical over 15 bases. V lost 4 bases and J lost 7; bases outside the gene matches: 12. Looked up from germline, CDR1 is SGHDT and CDR2 is YYEEEE. The CDR3 totals 18 residues. The CDR3 spells CASSTFLRTSGRENEQFF. The DNA of the CDR3 is TGTGCCAGCAGCACATTCTTAAGGACTAGCGGGAGGGAGAATGAGCAGTTCTTC.

This clone was detected a few times. The chain recombines TRBV12-3 or TRBV12-4 with TRBJ1-6; the D gene is possibly TRBD1 (5 bases). The V end was cut by 5 bases, the J end by 11 bases, with 13 bases between. This CDR3 comprises 13 residues. CDR3 sequence: CASSRQGVAPLHF. The DNA of the CDR3 is TGTGCCAGCAGTCGGCAGGGTGTCGCACCCCTCCACTTT.

The chain joins TRBV5-1 to TRBJ2-2; 12 bases are a match to TRBD2. There are 19 residues in the CDR3. Germline V gene sequence: CDR1 SGHRS, CDR2 YFSETQ. V was pared by 1 base and J by 0 bases, with 7 bases of the junction left unmatched. The DNA of the CDR3 is TGCGCCAGCAGCTTGCCGACTAGCGGGAGATCTTCGAACACCGGGGAGCTGTTTTTT. Translation gives CASSLPTSGRSSNTGELFF.

This clone has only one observation. The gene calls are TRBV25-1 and TRBJ1-1; D call uncertain. In germline, CDR1 is MGHDK, CDR2 SYGVNS. This CDR3 is 11 amino acids long. The V end lost 7 bases, the J end lost 6 bases, and 9 bases lay between the germline ends. CDR3 DNA: TGTGCCAGCACGGAGGGCGCTGAAGCTTTCTTT. This codes for CASTEGAEAFF.

This chain links TRBV7-2 with TRBJ1-1; D uncertain. This CDR3 is built from 13 residues. Trimming shortened V by 5 bases and J by 3 bases, and 10 bases separated the two germline ends. Germline-derived CDR1 and CDR2 are SGHTA and FQGNSA. CDR3: CASSKSRDTEAFF. CDR3 coding DNA: TGTGCCAGCAGCAAGTCTCGGGACACTGAAGCTTTCTTT.